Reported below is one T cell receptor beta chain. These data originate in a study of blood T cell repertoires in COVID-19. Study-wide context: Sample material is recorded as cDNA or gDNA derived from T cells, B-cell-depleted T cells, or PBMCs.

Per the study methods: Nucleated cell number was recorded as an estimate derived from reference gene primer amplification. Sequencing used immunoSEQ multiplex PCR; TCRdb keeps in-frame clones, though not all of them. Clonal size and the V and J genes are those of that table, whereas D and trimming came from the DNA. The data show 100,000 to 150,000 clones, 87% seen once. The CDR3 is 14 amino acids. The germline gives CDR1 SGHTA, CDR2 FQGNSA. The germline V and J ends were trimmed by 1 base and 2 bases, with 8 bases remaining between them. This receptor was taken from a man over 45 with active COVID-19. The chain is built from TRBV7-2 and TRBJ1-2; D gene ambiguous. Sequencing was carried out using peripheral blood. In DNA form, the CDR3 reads TGTGCCAGCAGCTTAGACGGCGGGAACTATGGCTACACCTTC. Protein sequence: CASSLDGGNYGYTF.